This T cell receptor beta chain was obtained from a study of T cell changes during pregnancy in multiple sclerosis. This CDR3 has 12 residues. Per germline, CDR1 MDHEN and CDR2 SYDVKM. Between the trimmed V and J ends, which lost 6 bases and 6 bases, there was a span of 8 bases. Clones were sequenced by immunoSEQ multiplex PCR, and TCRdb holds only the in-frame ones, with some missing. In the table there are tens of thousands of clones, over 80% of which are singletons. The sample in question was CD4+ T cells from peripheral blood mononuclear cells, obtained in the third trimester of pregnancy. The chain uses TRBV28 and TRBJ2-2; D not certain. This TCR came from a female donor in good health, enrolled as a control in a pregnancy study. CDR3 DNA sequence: TGTGCCAGCAGAACTGACTCCGGGGAGCTGTTTTTT. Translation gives CASRTDSGELFF.